The following is a T cell receptor (beta chain) sequence with its context. Germline values: CDR1 SGHRS, CDR2 YFSETQ. This CDR3 is built from 17 residues. V dropped 0 bases and J dropped 4; count of bases not matched to a gene: 6. Assay: immunoSEQ multiplex PCR; the TCRdb copy retains only in-frame clones and omits some. Found here are approximately 170,000 clones, more than 75% of them singletons; the top ten hold about 3.5%. The data originate from a study of blood T cell repertoires in COVID-19. The TCR comes from a man between 65 and 85 years old with acute or convalescent COVID-19. Sequenced input: peripheral blood. This chain links TRBV5-1 with TRBJ2-2; 10 positions match TRBD2. DNA of the CDR3: TGCGCCAGCAGCTTGGATGCTAGCGGGGGAATCACCGGGGAGCTGTTTTTT. Protein sequence: CASSLDASGGITGELFF. The whole variable domain, filled in from reference TRBV5-1 and TRBJ2-2, reads KAGVTQTPRYLIKTRGQQVTLSCSPISGHRSVSWYQQTPGQGLQFLFEYFSETQRNKGNFPGRFSGRQFSNSRSEMNVSTLELGDSALYLCASSLDASGGITGELFFGEGSRLTVL.